Listed here is a single T cell receptor beta chain. Its specificity is not known. Profiling relied on immunoSEQ multiplex PCR, and the TCRdb table lists in-frame clones only, not all of them. Here the sample spans tens of thousands of clones, approximately 80% being singletons. Germline V gene lookup returns CDR1 MNHEY and CDR2 SMNVEV (reference sequence). This CDR3 is built from 14 residues. V gave up 6 bases and J gave up 1 base, with 12 bases separating them. This sample is part of a study of OX40 agonist ivuxolimab in advanced cancers. Findings and caveats of the study: Averaged across samples, CD8+ T cells carried more expanded clones than CD4+ did.

The rearrangement joins TRBV27 to TRBJ1-1, with a possible D match to TRBD1 (5 bases). The TCR was taken from an adult with an advanced solid tumor such as melanoma, head and neck, liver or kidney cancer. Source: CD4+ or CD8+ T cells sorted from blood, taken in a trial of the OX40 agonist ivuxolimab. CDR3 bases: TGTGCCAGCAGGCCGCTAGGACAGAACACTGAAGCTTTCTTT. Residues: CASRPLGQNTEAFF.